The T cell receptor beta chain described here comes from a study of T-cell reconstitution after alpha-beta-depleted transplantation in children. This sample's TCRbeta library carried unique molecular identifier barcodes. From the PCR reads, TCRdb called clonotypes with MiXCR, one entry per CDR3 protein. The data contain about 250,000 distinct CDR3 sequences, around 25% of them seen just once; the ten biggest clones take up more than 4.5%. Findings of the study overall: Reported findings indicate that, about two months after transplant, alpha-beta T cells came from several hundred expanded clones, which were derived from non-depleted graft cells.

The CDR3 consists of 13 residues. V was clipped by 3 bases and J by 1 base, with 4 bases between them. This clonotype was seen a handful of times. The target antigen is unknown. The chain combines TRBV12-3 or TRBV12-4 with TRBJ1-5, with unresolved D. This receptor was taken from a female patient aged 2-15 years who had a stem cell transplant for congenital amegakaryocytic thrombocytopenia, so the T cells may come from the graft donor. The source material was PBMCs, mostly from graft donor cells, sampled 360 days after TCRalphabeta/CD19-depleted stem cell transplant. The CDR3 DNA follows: TGTGCCAGCAGTTTTGCGAGCAATCAGCCCCAGCATTTT. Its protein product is CASSFASNQPQHF.